This record concerns one T cell receptor (beta chain) sequence. Produced via immunoSEQ multiplex PCR; TCRdb's table is partial and in-frame only. The data show about 80,000 clones, about 86% seen once. Germline-derived CDR1 and CDR2 are MNHNY and SVGAGI (reference sequence). The CDR3 is 13 residues long. Trimming stripped 0 bases from V and 8 bases from J, with 10 bases between. This entry comes from a study of OX40 agonist ivuxolimab in advanced cancers. Study context: Head and neck, renal cell, melanoma or hepatocellular carcinoma were the cancers that dose-escalation patients had. Having had anti-PD-1, anti-PD-L1 or anti-CTLA-4 therapy before was allowed, and over 35% had some.

V is TRBV6-6 and J is TRBJ1-2; tentatively, D is TRBD1 (5 bases). This clonotype was obtained from an adult with an advanced solid tumor such as melanoma, head and neck, liver or kidney cancer. The input for sequencing was CD4+ or CD8+ T cells sorted from blood, taken in a trial of the OX40 agonist ivuxolimab. The CDR3 spells CASSYSTVEGYTF. The CDR3 DNA follows: TGTGCCAGCAGTTACTCGACAGTGGAAGGCTACACCTTC.